This T cell receptor beta chain was recorded in a study of shared clonotypes between healthy human individuals. Study findings and constraints: About 5% of naive CD4 clonotypes were shared across a handful of donors. Clonotypes not shared had lower generation probabilities than those common to all four donors.

Positively selected for CCR7, the CD45RO-negative cells used as naive CD8 cells excluded terminally differentiated effector memory CD45RA+ cells. Germline loops: CDR1 WSHSY, CDR2 SAAADI. The length of the CDR3 is 18 residues. V shed 3 bases and J 3 bases; nucleotides not matched to a gene: 11. About this clone: The antigen is unknown.

The repertoire was sequenced with immunoSEQ multiplex PCR; TCRdb's copy has only in-frame clones and lacks some. The data show more than 2 million clones, approximately 94% seen once. The rearrangement uses TRBV10-2 and TRBJ2-4; 10 nucleotides match TRBD2. The sequence derives from a man younger than 30 in good health. Sequencing was carried out using naive CD8+ T cells sorted from blood. DNA for the CDR3: TGCGCCAGCAGTGACCACAATTTAGCGGGGGGACTCAAAAACATTCAGTACTTC. Its translation: CASSDHNLAGGLKNIQYF.